This T cell receptor (beta chain) was sequenced in a study of T cell repertoires in aging, cancer and after chemotherapy. Study-wide points: In cancer patients, declining TCR diversity with age involved lost richness and lost evenness.

A mixed TRB-A/B primer pool amplified rearranged TRB by multiplex touch-down PCR. In TCRdb, the multiplex PCR reads were re-called with MiXCR into one record per CDR3 protein. The sample carries roughly 3,000 distinct CDR3 sequences, approximately 28% recorded once. The template was genomic DNA from peripheral blood, not RNA. About this clonotype: Its antigen remains unidentified.

CDR3 size: 15 residues. The germline CDR1 and CDR2 sequences are LNHNV and YYDKDF (reference sequence). V lost 5 bases to trimming and J lost 3 bases; unmatched junction nucleotides: 6. The TCR originated in a human donor with a solid tumor. V gene TRBV15 combines with J gene TRBJ1-4; 7 nucleotides align to TRBD1. Sample: blood. CDR3 in amino acids: CATSGTGTANEKLFF. The CDR3 DNA follows: TGTGCCACCAGCGGGACCGGGACAGCTAATGAAAAACTGTTTTTT.